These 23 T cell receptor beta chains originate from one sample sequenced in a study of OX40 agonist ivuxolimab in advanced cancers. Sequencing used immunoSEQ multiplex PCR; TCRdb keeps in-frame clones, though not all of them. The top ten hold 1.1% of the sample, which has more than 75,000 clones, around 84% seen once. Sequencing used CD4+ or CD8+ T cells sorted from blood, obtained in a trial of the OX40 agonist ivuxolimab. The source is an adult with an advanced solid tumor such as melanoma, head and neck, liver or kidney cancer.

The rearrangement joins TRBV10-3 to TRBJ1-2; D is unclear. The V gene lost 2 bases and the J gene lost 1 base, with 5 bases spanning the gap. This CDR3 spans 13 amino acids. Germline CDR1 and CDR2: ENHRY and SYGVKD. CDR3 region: CAISENSNYGYTF. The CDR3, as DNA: TGTGCCATCAGTGAGAACAGTAACTATGGCTACACCTTC.

CDR3 bases: TGTGCCAGCAGCTTGGGGGGACTCTACTCCTACAATGAGCAGTTCTTC. Its translation is CASSLGGLYSYNEQFF. The chain couples TRBV5-8 to TRBJ2-1; D might be TRBD2 (6 bases). The V gene's germline CDR1 is SGHTS and CDR2 YDEGEE. The CDR3 contains 16 residues. V was pared by 0 bases and J by 0 bases, with 10 bases between.

CDR3 sequence (DNA): TGTGCCACCAGCAGACCCCAAGGTGGGACAGGGAACGGTCAGCCCCAGCATTTT. This codes for CATSRPQGGTGNGQPQHF. The gene calls are TRBV15 and TRBJ1-5; TRBD1 aligns across 9 bases. V shed 2 bases and J 6 bases; nucleotides not matched to a gene: 14. The CDR3 is made up of 18 amino acids. Per the germline V gene, CDR1 is LNHNV and CDR2 is YYDKDF (reference sequence). Drawing the rest from reference TRBV15 and TRBJ1-5, the complete variable domain is DAMVIQNPRYQVTQFGKPVTLSCSQTLNHNVMYWYQQKSSQAPKLLFHYYDKDFNNEADTPDNFQSRRPNTSFCFLDIRSPGLGDTAMYLCATSRPQGGTGNGQPQHFGDGTRLSIL.

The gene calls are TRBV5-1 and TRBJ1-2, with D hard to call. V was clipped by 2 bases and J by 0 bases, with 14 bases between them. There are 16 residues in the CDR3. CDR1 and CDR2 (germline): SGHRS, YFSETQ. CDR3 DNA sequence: TGCGCCAGCAGCTTAAACAGTAACTTAGCTAACTATGGCTACACCTTC. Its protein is CASSLNSNLANYGYTF.

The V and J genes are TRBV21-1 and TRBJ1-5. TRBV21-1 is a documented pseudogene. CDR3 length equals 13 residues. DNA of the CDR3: TGTGCCAGCAGCCCGGAGGTCGGCCAGCCCCAGCATTTT. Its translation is CASSPEVGQPQHF.

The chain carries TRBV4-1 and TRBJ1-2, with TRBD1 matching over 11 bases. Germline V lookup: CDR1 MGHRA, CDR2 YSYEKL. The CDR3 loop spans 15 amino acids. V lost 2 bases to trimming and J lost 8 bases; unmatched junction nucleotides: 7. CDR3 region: CASSQFGTGGGGYTF. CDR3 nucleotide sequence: TGCGCCAGCAGCCAATTTGGGACAGGGGGGGGAGGCTACACCTTC.

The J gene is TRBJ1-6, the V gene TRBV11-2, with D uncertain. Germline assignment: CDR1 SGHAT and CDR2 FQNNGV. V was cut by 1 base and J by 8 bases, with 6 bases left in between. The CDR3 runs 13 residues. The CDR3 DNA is TGTGCCAGCAGCTTAGCTGGGGATTCACCCCTCCACTTT. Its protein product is CASSLAGDSPLHF.

The CDR3 nucleotides are TGCGCCAGCAGTCAATGCCGAGGGCCCCAAGAGACCCAGTACTTC. As protein: CASSQCRGPQETQYF. The chain employs TRBV23-1 and TRBJ2-5; D is possibly TRBD2 (5 bases). TRBV23-1 carries the ORF label, with uncertain function. The CDR3 sequence is 15 residues long. With 1 base removed from V and 1 base from J, the gap between germline ends came to 10 bases.

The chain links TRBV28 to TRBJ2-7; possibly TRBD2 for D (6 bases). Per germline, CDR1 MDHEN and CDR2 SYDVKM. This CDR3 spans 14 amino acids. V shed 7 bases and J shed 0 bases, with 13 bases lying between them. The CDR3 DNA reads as TGTGCCAGCAAGGGACTCCTGGGCTCCTACGAGCAGTACTTC. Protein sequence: CASKGLLGSYEQYF.

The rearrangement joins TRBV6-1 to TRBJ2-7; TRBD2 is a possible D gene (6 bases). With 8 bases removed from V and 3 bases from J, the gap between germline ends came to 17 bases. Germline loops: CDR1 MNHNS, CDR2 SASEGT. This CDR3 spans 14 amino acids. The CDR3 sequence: CASSPEGIVYEQYF. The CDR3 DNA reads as TGTGCCAGCTCGCCGGAGGGGATCGTCTACGAGCAGTACTTC.

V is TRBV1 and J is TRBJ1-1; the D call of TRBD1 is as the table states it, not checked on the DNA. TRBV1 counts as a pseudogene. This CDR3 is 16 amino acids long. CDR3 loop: CTSSQPGQAKNTEAFF. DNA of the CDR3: TGCACCAGCAGCCAACCGGGACAGGCCAAGAACACTGAAGCTTTCTTT.

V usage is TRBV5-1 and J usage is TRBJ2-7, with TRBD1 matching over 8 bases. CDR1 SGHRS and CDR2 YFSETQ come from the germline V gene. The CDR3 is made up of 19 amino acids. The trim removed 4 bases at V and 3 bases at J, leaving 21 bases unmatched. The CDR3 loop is CASSQGQGSLLGGLYEQYF. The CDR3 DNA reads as TGCGCCAGCAGCCAAGGACAGGGCTCCCTCCTAGGGGGCCTCTACGAGCAGTACTTC.

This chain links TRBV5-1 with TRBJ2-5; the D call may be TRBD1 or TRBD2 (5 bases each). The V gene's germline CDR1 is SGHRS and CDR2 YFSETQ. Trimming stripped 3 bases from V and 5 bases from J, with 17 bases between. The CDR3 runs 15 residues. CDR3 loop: CASSWGRDPGETQYF. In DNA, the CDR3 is TGCGCCAGCAGCTGGGGACGCGACCCGGGGGAGACCCAGTACTTC.

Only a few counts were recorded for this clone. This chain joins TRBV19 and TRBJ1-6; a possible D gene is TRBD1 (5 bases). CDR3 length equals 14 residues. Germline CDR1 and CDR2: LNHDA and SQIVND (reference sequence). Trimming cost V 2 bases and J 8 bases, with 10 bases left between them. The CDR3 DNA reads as TGTGCCAGTAGTATAAGGGGAGGAGATTCACCCCTCCACTTT. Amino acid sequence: CASSIRGGDSPLHF.

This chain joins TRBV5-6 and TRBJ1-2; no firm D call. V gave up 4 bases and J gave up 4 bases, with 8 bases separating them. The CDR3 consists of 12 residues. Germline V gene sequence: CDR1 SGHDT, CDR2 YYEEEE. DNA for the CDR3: TGTGCCAGCAGCGTTGAGGCCTATGGCTACACCTTC. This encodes CASSVEAYGYTF. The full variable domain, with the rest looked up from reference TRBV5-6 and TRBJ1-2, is DAGVTQSPTHLIKTRGQQVTLRCSPKSGHDTVSWYQQALGQGPQFIFQYYEEEERQRGNFPDRFSGHQFPNYSSELNVNALLLGDSALYLCASSVEAYGYTFGSGTRLTVV.

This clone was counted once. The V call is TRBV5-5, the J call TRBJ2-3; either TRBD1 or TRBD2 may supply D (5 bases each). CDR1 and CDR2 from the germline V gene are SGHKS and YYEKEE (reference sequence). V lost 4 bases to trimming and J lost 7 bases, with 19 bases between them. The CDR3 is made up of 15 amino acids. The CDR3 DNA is TGTGCCAGCAGCCCGGGGACGGATCCTGGCTATACGCAGTATTTT. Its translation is CASSPGTDPGYTQYF.

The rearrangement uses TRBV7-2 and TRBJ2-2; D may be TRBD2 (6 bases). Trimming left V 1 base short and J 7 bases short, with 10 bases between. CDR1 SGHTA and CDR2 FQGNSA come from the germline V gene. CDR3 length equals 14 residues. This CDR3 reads CASSLVGGSGELFF. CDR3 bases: TGTGCCAGCAGCTTAGTGGGGGGAAGCGGGGAGCTGTTTTTT.

CDR3 nucleotides: TGTGCCAGCAGCCCTCCTGGGACAGGAGGAGAGACCCAGTACTTC. Its protein product is CASSPPGTGGETQYF. V and J are TRBV5-4 and TRBJ2-5; 8 bases align to TRBD1. The CDR3 spans 15 residues. CDR1 and CDR2 (germline): SGHNT, YYREEE (reference sequence). V was clipped by 4 bases and J by 4 bases; unmatched bases: 9.

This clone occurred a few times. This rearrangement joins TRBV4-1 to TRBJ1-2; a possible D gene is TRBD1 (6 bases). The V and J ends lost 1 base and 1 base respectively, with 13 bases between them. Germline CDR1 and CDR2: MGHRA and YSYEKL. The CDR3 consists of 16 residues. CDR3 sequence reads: CASSQVRGGDNYGYTF. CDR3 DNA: TGCGCCAGCAGCCAAGTGAGGGGGGGAGATAACTATGGCTACACCTTC.

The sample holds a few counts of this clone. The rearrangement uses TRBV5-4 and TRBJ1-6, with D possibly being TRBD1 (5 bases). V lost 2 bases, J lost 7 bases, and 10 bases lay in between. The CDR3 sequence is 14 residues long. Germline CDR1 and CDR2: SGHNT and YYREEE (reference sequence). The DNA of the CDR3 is TGTGCCAGCAGCTTCATACAGGAAAATTCACCCCTCCACTTT. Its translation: CASSFIQENSPLHF.

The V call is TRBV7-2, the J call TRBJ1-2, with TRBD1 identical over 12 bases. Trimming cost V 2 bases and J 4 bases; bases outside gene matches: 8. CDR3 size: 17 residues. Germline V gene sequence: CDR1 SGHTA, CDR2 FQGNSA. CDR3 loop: CASSLTGTGGWGYGYTF. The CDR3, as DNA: TGTGCCAGCAGCTTAACCGGGACAGGGGGCTGGGGCTATGGCTACACCTTC.

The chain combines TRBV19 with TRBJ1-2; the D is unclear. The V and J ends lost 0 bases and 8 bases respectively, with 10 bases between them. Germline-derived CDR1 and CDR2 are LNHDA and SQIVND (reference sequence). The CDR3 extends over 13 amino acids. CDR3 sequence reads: CASSIEQAKGYTF. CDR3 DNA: TGTGCCAGTAGTATAGAGCAGGCCAAGGGCTACACCTTC.

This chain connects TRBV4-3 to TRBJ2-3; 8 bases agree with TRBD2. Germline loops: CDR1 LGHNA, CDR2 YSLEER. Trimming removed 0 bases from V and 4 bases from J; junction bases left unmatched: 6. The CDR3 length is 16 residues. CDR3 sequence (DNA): TGCGCCAGCAGCCAAGATATGGCGGGGGGCGCAGATACGCAGTATTTT. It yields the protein CASSQDMAGGADTQYF.